This T cell receptor (beta chain) was captured in a study of regulatory T cells in long-lasting Graves disease listed by TCRdb under 2021. About the full investigation: Persistent Graves' disease was defined as antithyroid drug treatment for over 5 years with persistently positive TSH receptor autoantibodies. Persistent Graves' disease patients were compared with newly diagnosed Graves' disease patients by peripheral blood TCR sequencing and RNA sequencing. The study was conducted in China and was registered as a clinical trial. A total of around 35 samples were covered by TCR sequencing, comprising some 13 persistent and 20 or so newly diagnosed Graves' disease patients. In the clinical cohort, patients with persistent Graves' disease had used antithyroid drugs for an average of roughly ten years.

Broad study findings and their caveats: TRBV28, TRBJ1-2 and TRBJ2-5 were preferentially used in persistent disease, while TRBV20-1 and TRBJ2-1 were favored in newly diagnosed disease. Compared with newly diagnosed patients, persistent Graves' disease patients had lower TCR Shannon entropy and fewer highly expanded clones, which suggests clonal expansion. The authors noted that the small sample size was a limitation that may lower accuracy. A larger number of public clonotypes was shared among persistent patients (fewer than 3,000) than among newly diagnosed patients (approximately 1,000). Because the primary lesion, thyroid tissue, could not be accessed, the study looked at peripheral blood alone. Sequencing and analysis were restricted to the TCR beta chain.

In regard to this clonotype: Its antigen remains undetermined. A much more abundant neighbour one base away suggests this may be a read error.

Per the germline V gene (reference sequence), MNHEY is the CDR1 and SMNVEV is the CDR2. The CDR3 sequence holds 14 residues, the cysteine and phenylalanine included. Only the CDR3 DNA stays, 42 bases, in frame from base 1. The protocol used for the library was multiplex PCR. Sequencing was performed on an Illumina HiSeq 4000. iRepertoire HTBI primers and Arm-PCR amplification of CDR3 regions were used to construct TCR beta libraries. Before sequencing, the PCR products underwent gel purification. Processing in the source paper ran as follows. A total of 62 TRBV and some 13 TRBJ segments were identified across samples and were used for gene usage analysis of CDR3 amino acid clonotypes. COPE and FqMerger were used to merge the filtered high-quality paired reads into contigs. BLAST was used to align contigs to IMGT TRBV, TRBD and TRBJ reference genes, and CDR3 was defined according to IMGT. Clonotypes above 0.1% frequency were classified as highly expanded clones. Shannon entropy was used to measure repertoire diversity, and the Gini coefficient was used to measure V-J evenness. Clonotypes shared by more than one individual were considered public. The public sequencing data were trimmed at Q25 with fastp and processed into clonotypes with MiXCR by TCRdb, which kept only in-frame beta chains. For every CDR3 protein sequence, its rows merge into one entry that carries the most common genes and DNA. TCRdb's processing, not the authors' own work, is the source of the V and J calls. The table for this sample lists around 510,000 distinct CDR3 sequences; less than 25% of them were counted only once. The ten largest make up 7.8% of the sample.

The time point label for this specimen denotes: persistent/refractory GD, antithyroid drugs over 5 years with positive TRAb. RNA was extracted from PBMCs in TRIzol for both TCR sequencing and RNA sequencing. Graves' disease was diagnosed according to American Thyroid Association guidelines. Patients for the study were recruited at an endocrinology department in Xi'an, China. From each patient, approximately 10 milliliters of peripheral blood was collected into an EDTA anticoagulant tube. Ficoll Paque Plus density gradient separation was used to isolate PBMCs, and no further T cell sorting was done. An Agilent 2100 Bioanalyzer and agarose gel were used to check RNA quality, while a NanoDrop 2000 measured RNA concentration.

The receptor was derived from a female donor with Graves disease. This receptor chain uses TRBV27 and TRBJ1-1; 9 of the junction bases match TRBD1. The material was peripheral blood mononuclear cells (PBMCs), obtained when the disease was refractory, from a patient treated with antithyroid drugs. For the CDR3, the sequence is CASSQGTGHTEALF. The nucleotides are TGTGCCAGCAGTCAGGGGACAGGGCACACTGAAGCTCTCTTT.